This note documents a single T cell receptor (beta chain) sequence. As yet, its antigen is unknown. This specimen belongs to a study of human versus mouse CDR3 diversity and MHC coevolution. Study-wide points: Most of the three human donors had the lowest clonal inequality. Human CDR3s averaged more deletions and insertions than mouse CDR3s.

TCRdb's table, derived via immunoSEQ multiplex PCR, lists solely in-frame clones and lacks some. The sample lists more than 60,000 clones, roughly 92% occurring once. Sequencing used naive CD4+ T cells from blood. The sample's subset: CD45RO-negative CD62L-positive naive CD4 T cells. This TCR derives from a person aged 25 to 69 in good health.

The DNA for the CDR3 is TGTGCCAGCAGCTTGTGGAGGGGCGAGCAGTACTTC. Its translation: CASSLWRGEQYF. The chain carries TRBV7-9 and TRBJ2-5, with TRBD2 as a possible D gene (6 bases). The J call may be incorrect, as the DNA end agrees better with TRBJ2-7. CDR1 and CDR2 from the germline V gene are SEHNR and FQNEAQ (reference sequence). The CDR3 is made up of 12 amino acids.